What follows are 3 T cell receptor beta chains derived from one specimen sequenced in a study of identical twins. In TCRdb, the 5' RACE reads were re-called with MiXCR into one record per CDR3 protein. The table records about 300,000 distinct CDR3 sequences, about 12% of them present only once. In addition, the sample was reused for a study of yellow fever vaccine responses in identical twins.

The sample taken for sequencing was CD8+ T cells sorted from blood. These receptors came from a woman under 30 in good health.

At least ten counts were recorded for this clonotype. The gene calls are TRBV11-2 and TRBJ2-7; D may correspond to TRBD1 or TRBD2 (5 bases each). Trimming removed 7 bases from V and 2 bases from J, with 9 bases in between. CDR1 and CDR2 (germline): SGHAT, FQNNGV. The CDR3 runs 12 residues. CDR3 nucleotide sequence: TGTGCCAGCACCGGGACCCCCTACGAGCAGTACGTC. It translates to CASTGTPYEQYV.

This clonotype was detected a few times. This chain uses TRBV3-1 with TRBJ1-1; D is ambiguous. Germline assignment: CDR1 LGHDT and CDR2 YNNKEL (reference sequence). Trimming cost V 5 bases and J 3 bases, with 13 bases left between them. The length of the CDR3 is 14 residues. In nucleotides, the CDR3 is TGTGCCAGCAGCTCCGCCCCTTATGACACTGAAGCTTTCTTT. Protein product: CASSSAPYDTEAFF.

The CDR3 sequence: CASSASTSGGADTQYF. In DNA, the CDR3 is TGTGCCAGCAGTGCTTCGACTAGCGGGGGGGCGGATACGCAGTATTTT. This rearrangement joins TRBV6-4 to TRBJ2-3; 14 bases are a match to TRBD2. The CDR3 is 16 amino acids. Germline CDR1 reads MRHNA; CDR2 reads SNTAGT. Trimming removed 4 bases from V and 6 bases from J; junction bases left unmatched: 6.